Below, one T cell receptor beta chain is given with its context. Its target is unknown. The source of the sample is a study of cytomegalovirus exposure and HLA in healthy donors. V shed 3 bases and J shed 3 bases, with 14 bases lying between them. This CDR3 is 14 amino acids long. Germline assignment: CDR1 GTSNPN and CDR2 SVGIG (reference sequence). The PCR made use of 60 Vbeta and 13 Jbeta primers. Measured with immunoSEQ multiplex PCR; TCRdb has only the in-frame clones, and not every one. Among around 160,000 clones listed, 60% to 80% were seen once. General study results and limits: A later analysis by the authors found several of the most significant clusters apparently linked to common viral pathogens.

Donors in the study were healthy people who gave bone marrow. Sequencing was carried out using PBMCs. The clonotype originates from a man aged 18 to 29 in good health and CMV-seropositive. V and J are TRBV30 and TRBJ1-2; D is unclear. CDR3 sequence: CAWSSDRTDYGYTF. CDR3 nucleotides: TGTGCCTGGAGCTCTGATAGAACCGACTATGGCTACACCTTC.